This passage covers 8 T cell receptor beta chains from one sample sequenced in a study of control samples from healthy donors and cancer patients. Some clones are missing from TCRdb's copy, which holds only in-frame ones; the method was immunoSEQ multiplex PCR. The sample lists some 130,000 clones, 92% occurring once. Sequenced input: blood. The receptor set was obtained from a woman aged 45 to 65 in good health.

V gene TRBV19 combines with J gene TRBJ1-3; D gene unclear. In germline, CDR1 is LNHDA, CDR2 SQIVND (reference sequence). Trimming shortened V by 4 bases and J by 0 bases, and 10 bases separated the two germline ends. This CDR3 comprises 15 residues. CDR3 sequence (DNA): TGTGCCAGTAGTACCACAACGCACTCTGGAAACACCATATATTTT. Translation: CASSTTTHSGNTIYF.

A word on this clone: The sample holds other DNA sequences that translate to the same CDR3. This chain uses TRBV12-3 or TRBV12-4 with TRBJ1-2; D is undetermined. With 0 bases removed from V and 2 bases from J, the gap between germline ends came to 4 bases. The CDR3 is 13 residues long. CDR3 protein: CASSLAGNYGYTF. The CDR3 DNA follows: TGTGCCAGCAGTTTAGCGGGGAACTATGGCTACACCTTC.

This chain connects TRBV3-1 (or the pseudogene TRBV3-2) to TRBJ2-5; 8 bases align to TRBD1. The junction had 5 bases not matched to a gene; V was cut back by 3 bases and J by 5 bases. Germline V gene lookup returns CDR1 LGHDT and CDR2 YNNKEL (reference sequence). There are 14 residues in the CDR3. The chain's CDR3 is CASSQDRVGETQYF. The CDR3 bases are TGTGCCAGCAGCCAGGACAGGGTCGGGGAGACCCAGTACTTC.

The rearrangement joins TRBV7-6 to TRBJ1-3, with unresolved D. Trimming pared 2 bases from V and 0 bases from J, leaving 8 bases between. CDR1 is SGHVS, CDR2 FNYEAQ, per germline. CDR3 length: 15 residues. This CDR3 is CASSLSESSGNTIYF. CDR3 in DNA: TGTGCCAGCAGCTTATCGGAGAGCTCTGGAAACACCATATATTTT.

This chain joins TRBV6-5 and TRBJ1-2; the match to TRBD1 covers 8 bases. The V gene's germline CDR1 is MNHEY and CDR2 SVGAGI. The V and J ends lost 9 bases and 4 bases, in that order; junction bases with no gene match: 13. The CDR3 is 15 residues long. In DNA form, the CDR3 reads TGTGCCAGTAGTATCCCATCAGGGGGCCGCTATGGCTACACCTTC. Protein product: CASSIPSGGRYGYTF.

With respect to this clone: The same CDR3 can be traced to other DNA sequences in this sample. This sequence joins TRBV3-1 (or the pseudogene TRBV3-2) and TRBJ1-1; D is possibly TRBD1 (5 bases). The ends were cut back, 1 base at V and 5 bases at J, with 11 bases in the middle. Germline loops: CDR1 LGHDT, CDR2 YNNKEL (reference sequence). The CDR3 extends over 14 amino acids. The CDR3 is CASSQVGGDTEAFF. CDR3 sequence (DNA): TGTGCCAGCAGCCAAGTTGGAGGGGATACTGAAGCTTTCTTT.

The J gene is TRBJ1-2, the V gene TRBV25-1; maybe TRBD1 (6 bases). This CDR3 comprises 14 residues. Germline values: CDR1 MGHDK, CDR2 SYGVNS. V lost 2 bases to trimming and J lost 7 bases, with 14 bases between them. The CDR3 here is CASSEGRQDPGYTF. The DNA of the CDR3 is TGTGCCAGCAGTGAAGGCCGACAGGACCCTGGCTACACCTTC.

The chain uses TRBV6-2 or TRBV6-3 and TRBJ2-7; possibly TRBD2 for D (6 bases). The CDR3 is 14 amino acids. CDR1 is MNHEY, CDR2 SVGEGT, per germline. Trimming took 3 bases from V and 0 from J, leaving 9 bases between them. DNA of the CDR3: TGTGCCAGCAGTTATGGGGGGTTCTCCTACGAGCAGTACTTC. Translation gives CASSYGGFSYEQYF.